This section outlines one T cell receptor beta chain sequence together with its context. Its cognate antigen is unknown. All of the isolated RNA was reverse transcribed, so expressed TCRB transcripts were sequenced. TCRdb keeps only in-frame clones here, not all; method: immunoSEQ multiplex PCR. The table has some 360,000 clones, roughly a fifth seen once. The sample is drawn from a study of beta chain features in type 1 diabetes. Study-wide points: Cells with high TCR expression could be over-represented when cDNA is sequenced. The study found that naive, central memory and Treg TCRB repertoires appeared more similar in patients than in healthy donors.

Naive, central memory, regulatory and stem cell-like memory cells within the CD4+ compartment were sorted using CD45RO/CCR7/CD25/CD127/CD95/CD27. The CDR3 is 13 amino acids. Trimming removed 4 bases from V and 10 bases from J, with 16 bases in between. The germline V gene encodes CDR1 SEHNR and CDR2 FQNEAQ (reference sequence). This clonotype was obtained from a woman in her late teens or twenties in good health. Sequencing used naive CD4+ T cells from blood. The V call is TRBV7-9, the J call TRBJ1-1; weak D call: TRBD1 (6 bases). CDR3 DNA: TGTGCCAGCAGCTACTCAGGGGCCGGGGTAGCTTTCTTT. Encoded protein: CASSYSGAGVAFF.